This T cell receptor beta chain emerged from a study of cytomegalovirus exposure and HLA in healthy donors. The CDR3 covers 15 residues. Trimming stripped 7 bases from V and 0 bases from J, with 19 bases between. From germline, CDR1 is SQVTM and CDR2 ANQGSEA. Sequencing was performed with immunoSEQ multiplex PCR; in TCRdb, only in-frame clones are kept and a portion is missing. The data hold around 300,000 clones, with about 90% observed a single time. A note on this clone: Its antigen is not identified.

General observations from the study: Cytomegalovirus association was assigned to about 180 TCR beta chains. Subsequent analysis of the roughly 120 validation repertoires found a tendency for first-cohort TCR clusters to co-occur.

The sample taken for sequencing was PBMCs. V usage is TRBV29-1 and J usage is TRBJ2-7; perhaps TRBD2 as D (5 bases). The clonotype comes from a woman aged 30 to 39 in good health and CMV-seropositive. This CDR3 reads CSALSPGIRSYEQYF. The CDR3 DNA reads as TGCAGCGCCCTCAGCCCGGGGATACGCTCCTACGAGCAGTACTTC.